The TCR beta chain described here comes from a study of liver allograft versus peripheral blood T cells. Study-level information: What was compared were the T cell receptor repertoires in transplanted livers and those in the peripheral blood of recipients.

TCRdb re-called the reads with MiXCR, one entry per CDR3 protein. The repertoire has around 3,500 distinct CDR3 sequences, 14% of them found once; the top ten carry about an eighth. V gave up 2 bases and J gave up 3 bases, with 8 bases separating them. The CDR3 length is 14 residues. Germline CDR1 and CDR2: MNHEY and SMNVEV (reference sequence). This clonotype is labeled medium-sized. The clonotype originates from a human patient who had a liver transplant. Certain T cells may be donor cells from the graft. The chain uses TRBV27 and TRBJ1-5; D uncertain. CDR3 in DNA: TGTGCCAGCAGTTTAGGGCGGAACAATCAGCCCCAGCATTTT. Translated, it gives CASSLGRNNQPQHF.